The rows below give T cell receptor beta chains drawn from one sample of a study of fetal regulatory T cell absence and autoimmunity. Measured with immunoSEQ multiplex PCR; TCRdb has only the in-frame clones, and not every one. The table lists more than 90,000 clones, 55% to 75% of them singletons. The sequenced sample was pancreas tissue. All receptors derive from a male donor with IPEX syndrome. The conserved cysteine and the conserved F or W are not part of the CDR3 here.

TRBV5-1,TRBJ2-5,ASSPLLSGNQETQY
TRBV5-1,TRBJ2-7,ASSLAQGYEQY
TRBV29-1,TRBJ2-7,SVEDRRSYEQY
TRBV11-3,TRBJ2-3,ASSLTSGSTDTQY
TRBV29-1,TRBJ1-1,SVGREDTEAF
TRBV10-3,TRBJ2-7,AISEWRLGSYEQY
TRBV7-2,TRBJ2-1,ASSLGRGRVGEQF
TRBV7-2,TRBJ1-6,ASSLVTSSPLH
TRBV28,TRBJ2-1,ASSFPPNREQF
TRBV19,TRBJ2-7,ASSSFPGERGRSPYEQY
TRBV5-4,TRBJ1-6,ASSQGGTRNSPLH
TRBV11-2,TRBJ2-7,ASSLAGGSGEQY
TRBV5-6,TRBJ2-1,ASSSGVNEQF
TRBV11-2,TRBJ2-1,ASSLVGQGSSYNEQF
TRBV2,TRBJ2-5,ASSELAGAQETQY
TRBV19,TRBJ2-5,ASSPGTRMETQY
TRBV13,TRBJ1-2,ASSPTGQLPNYGYT
TRBV7-2,TRBJ1-2,ASSLGIIHT
TRBV25-1,TRBJ1-5,ASSEGFQPQH
TRBV2,TRBJ2-1,ASSVGEQF
TRBV6-6,TRBJ1-2,ASSGTGYGYT
TRBV5-6,TRBJ1-5,ASSYGTGDQH
TRBV5-1,TRBJ2-7,ASSLAWPTTTYEQY
TRBV7-6,TRBJ2-1,ASSLEVGSSYNEQF
TRBV9,TRBJ2-1,ASSVGAGGHNEQF
TRBV7-9,TRBJ1-2,ASSLVRFYGYT
TRBV7-9,TRBJ1-4,ASSPPAPNEKLF
TRBV5-1,TRBJ2-7,ASSLASSGRHEQY
TRBV6-1,TRBJ1-2,ASRGQGGGYT
TRBV5-1,TRBJ2-7,ASSWGLAGAYEQY
TRBV19,TRBJ2-2,ASSMLRASGTGELF
TRBV19,TRBJ1-5,ASSTHRRWNQPQH
TRBV6-5,TRBJ1-4,ASSYQYDREVEKLF
TRBV6-5,TRBJ2-2,ASSHPGLNTGELF
TRBV5-6,TRBJ1-5,ASSRDRGNQPQH
TRBV5-1,TRBJ2-7,ASSFSTGTVFYEQY
TRBV25-1,TRBJ2-6,ASRGNGGDSGANVLT
TRBV7-9,TRBJ1-6,ASSSRGGNNSPLH
TRBV6-6,TRBJ1-2,ASSSCGQGACGYT
TRBV5-1,TRBJ2-3,ASSWTSGRSDTQY
TRBV5-1,TRBJ2-7,ASSLEDHAWYEQY
TRBV29-1,TRBJ1-4,SVKGQGGEKLF
TRBV5-1,TRBJ2-7,ASSLASSRDIFYEQY
TRBV5-4,TRBJ2-3,ASSLGAGGAPGTQY
TRBV18,TRBJ2-5,ASSPIAGQETQY
TRBV5-4,TRBJ2-3,ASSLALVSDTQY
TRBV4-1,TRBJ1-1,ASSQVGGWKTEAF
TRBV4-1,TRBJ2-3,ASSHLWRGSDTQY
TRBV7-9,TRBJ1-3,ASSSPGQGISGNTIY
TRBV6-5,TRBJ2-7,ASSTYYEQY
TRBV13,TRBJ2-1,ASTLGGEMAGLHSYNEQF